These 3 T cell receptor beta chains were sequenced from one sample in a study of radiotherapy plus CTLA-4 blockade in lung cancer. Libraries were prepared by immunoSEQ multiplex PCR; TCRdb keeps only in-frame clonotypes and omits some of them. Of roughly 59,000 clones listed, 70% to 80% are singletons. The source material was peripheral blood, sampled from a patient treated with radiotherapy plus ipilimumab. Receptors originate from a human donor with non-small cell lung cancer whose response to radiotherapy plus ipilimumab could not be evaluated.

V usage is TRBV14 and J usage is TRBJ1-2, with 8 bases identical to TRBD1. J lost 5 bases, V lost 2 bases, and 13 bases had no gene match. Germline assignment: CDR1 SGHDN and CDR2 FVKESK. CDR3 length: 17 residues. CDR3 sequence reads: CASSQTLGQGVRYGYTF. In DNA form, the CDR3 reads TGTGCCAGCAGCCAAACCCTTGGACAGGGAGTGAGATATGGCTACACCTTC.

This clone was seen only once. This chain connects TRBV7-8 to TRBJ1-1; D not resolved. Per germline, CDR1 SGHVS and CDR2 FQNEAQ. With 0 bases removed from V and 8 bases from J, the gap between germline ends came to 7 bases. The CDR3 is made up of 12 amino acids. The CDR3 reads CASSLARREAFF. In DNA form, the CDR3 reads TGTGCCAGCAGCTTAGCCAGGAGGGAAGCTTTCTTT.

The CDR3 loop reads CASSAALAGGLDNEQFF. The CDR3 nucleotides are TGTGCCAGCAGCGCGGCACTAGCGGGAGGGCTAGACAATGAGCAGTTCTTC. The genes are TRBV9 and TRBJ2-1; 13 nucleotides align to TRBD2. Per the germline V gene, CDR1 is SGDLS and CDR2 is YYNGEE. The ends lost 3 bases at V and 5 bases at J; junction bases unmatched: 8. The CDR3 is made up of 17 amino acids. Filled out from reference TRBV9 and TRBJ2-1, the complete variable domain reads DSGVTQTPKHLITATGQRVTLRCSPRSGDLSVYWYQQSLDQGLQFLIQYYNGEERAKGNILERFSAQQFPDLHSELNLSSLELGDSALYFCASSAALAGGLDNEQFFGPGTRLTVL.